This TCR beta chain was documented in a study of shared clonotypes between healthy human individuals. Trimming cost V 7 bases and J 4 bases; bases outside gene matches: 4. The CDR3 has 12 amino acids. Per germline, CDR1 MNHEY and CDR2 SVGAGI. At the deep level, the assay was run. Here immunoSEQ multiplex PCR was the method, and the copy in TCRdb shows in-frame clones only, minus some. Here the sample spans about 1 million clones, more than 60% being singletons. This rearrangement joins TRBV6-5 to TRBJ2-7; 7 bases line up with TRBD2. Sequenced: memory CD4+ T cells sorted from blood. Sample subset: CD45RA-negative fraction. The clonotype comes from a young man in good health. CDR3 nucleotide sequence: TGTGCCAGCAAGGGAGGGCCTTACGAGCAGTACTTC. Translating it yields CASKGGPYEQYF.